This T cell receptor beta chain came from a study of T cell clonotyping in hematopoietic cell transplantation. Across the whole study: Cytoreduction preceded collection of pretransplant recipient samples. The study, taken as a whole, reports: Few recipient clonotypes overlapped donors; over 97% were de novo at given depth. After transplant, recipient diversity fell while pathologically expanded clonotypes grew through day 180.

Turning to this clone: Antigen unknown.

There are 14 residues in the CDR3. Germline values: CDR1 LNHNV, CDR2 YYDKDF (reference sequence). The V end lost 1 base, the J end lost 4 bases, and 10 bases lay between the germline ends. Sequencing used immunoSEQ multiplex PCR; TCRdb keeps in-frame clones, though not all of them. Of over 10,000 clones listed, around 80% were seen once; the top ten hold approximately 15%. The time point was: recipient sample about 28 days before transplant, after cytoreduction. This chain uses TRBV15 with TRBJ1-2, with D possibly being TRBD1 (5 bases). Here the sequenced sample was peripheral blood mononuclear cells, taken before stem cell transplant. The receptor's source is a man aged 60 to 75 with acute myeloid leukemia. Some clones in this sample may be carry-over from other donors' samples. Here the CDR3 reads CATSRAVGAYGYTF. The CDR3 nucleotides read TGTGCCACCAGCAGAGCTGTAGGGGCCTATGGCTACACCTTC.